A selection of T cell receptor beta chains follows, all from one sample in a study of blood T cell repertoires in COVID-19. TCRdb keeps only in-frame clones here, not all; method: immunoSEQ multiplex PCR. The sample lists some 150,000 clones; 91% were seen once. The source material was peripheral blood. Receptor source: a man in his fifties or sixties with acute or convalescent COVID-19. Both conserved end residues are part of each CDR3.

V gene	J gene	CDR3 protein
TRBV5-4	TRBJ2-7	CASSHSDRGAYEQYF
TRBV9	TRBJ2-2	CASSPGGSTNTGELFF
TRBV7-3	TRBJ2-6	CASSLIVGERGANVLTF
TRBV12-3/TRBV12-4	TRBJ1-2	CASSGTADYGYTF
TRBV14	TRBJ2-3	CASSQDYPGGWTDTQYF
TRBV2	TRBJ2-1	CASKASGRADNEQFF
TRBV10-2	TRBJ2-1	CASSPHRTDYNEQFF
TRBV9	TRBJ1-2	CASTIRGQGYGYTF
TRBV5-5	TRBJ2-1	CASSLGLTRSYNEQFF
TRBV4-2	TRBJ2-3	CASSQGRDTRSDTQYF
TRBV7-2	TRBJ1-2	CASLPPGTRGFGYTF
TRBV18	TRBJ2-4	CASSPGQGSALAKNIQYF
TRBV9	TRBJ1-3	CASSVGQDLRSGNTIYF
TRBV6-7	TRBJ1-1	CASTQGGNTEAFF
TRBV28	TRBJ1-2	CASSSRVYGYTF
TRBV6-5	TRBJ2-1	CASTNGGQGWNEQFF
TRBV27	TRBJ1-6	CASSFGVNSPLHF
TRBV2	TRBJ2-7	CASSEYQGYEQYF
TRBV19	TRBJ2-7	CASASSGRSYEQYF
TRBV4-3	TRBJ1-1	CASSSTANTEAFF
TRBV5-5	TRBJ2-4	CASSWDSKNIQYF
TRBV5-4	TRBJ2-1	CASSPLGIAGVYEQFF
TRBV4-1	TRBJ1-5	CASSHVQGAVGGQPQHF
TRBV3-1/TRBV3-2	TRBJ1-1	CASSQRDRGRTGTEAFF
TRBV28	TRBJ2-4	CASSSPTEYVAKNIQYF
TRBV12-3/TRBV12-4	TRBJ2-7	CASSPHSGNEQYF
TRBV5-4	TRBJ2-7	CASSPLGGGVIYEQYF
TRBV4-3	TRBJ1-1	CASSQDYVFGTSSTEAFF
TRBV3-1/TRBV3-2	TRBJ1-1	CASSQGAGLNTEAFF
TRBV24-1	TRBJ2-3	CATSDGVARSTDTQYF
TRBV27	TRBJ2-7	CASSLQGYEQYF
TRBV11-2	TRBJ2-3	CASSLGIRGNTQYF
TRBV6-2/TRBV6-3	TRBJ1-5	CASSTRGLGNQPQHF
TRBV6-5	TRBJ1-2	CASGIGTPYGYTF
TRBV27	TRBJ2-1	CASSLGGGRYNEQFF
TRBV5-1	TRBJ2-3	CASSSTARSTDTQYF
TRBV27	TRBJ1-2	CASSLGARGDYGYTF
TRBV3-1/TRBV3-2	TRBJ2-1	CASSQTGEQFF
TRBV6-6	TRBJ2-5	CASSPNGWLQETQYF
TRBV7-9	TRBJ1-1	CASSLPRTEAFF
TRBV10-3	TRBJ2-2	CAISESGQGSTGELFF
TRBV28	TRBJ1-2	CASSSRRDGYGYTF
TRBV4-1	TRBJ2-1	CASSQAEAGSYNEQFF
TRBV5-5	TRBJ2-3	CASSFDRGRDTQYF
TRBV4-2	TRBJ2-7	CASSQGISAGNDEQYF
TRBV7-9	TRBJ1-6	CASSRGGSSYNSPLHF
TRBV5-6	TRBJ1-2	CASTLLALARGTYGYTF
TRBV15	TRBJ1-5	CATSRGGGSNQPQHF
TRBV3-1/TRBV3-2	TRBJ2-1	CASSQDPQAGTVAKFF
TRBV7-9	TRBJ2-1	CASLAGFGQFF
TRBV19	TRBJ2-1	CASSPTSGTNNEQFF
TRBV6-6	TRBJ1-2	CASSRGASNYGYTF
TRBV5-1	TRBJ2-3	CASTLAGGSTDTQYF
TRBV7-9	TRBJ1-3	CASSFTGPSSGNTIYF